The sample holds a few counts of the clone carrying this T cell receptor (beta chain). This CDR3 is 20 amino acids long. Looked up from germline, CDR1 is MNHEY and CDR2 is SVGEGT. V lost 0 bases to trimming and J lost 0 bases; unmatched junction nucleotides: 13. As processed by the authors: Reference gene primer amplification gave estimated nucleated cell counts. Repertoires were generated with immunoSEQ multiplex PCR, while TCRdb's copy carries only in-frame clones and drops some. That table gives V, J and clone size, and the DNA gave D and trimming. The sample carries tens of thousands of clones, about 87% recorded once. This specimen belongs to a study of blood T cell repertoires in COVID-19. Study details: The United States, Italy and Spain provided the acute and convalescent COVID-19 samples. T cells, B-cell-depleted T cells, or PBMCs provided the cDNA or gDNA that served as material.

The genes are TRBV6-2 or TRBV6-3 and TRBJ1-5; 8 nucleotides match TRBD1. What was sequenced was peripheral blood. This TCR derives from an elderly woman with acute or convalescent COVID-19. The CDR3 DNA is TGTGCCAGCAGTTACTCCCTTACCGGGACAGGTCTTTATAGCAATCAGCCCCAGCATTTT. Protein product: CASSYSLTGTGLYSNQPQHF.